A single TCR beta chain is shown here with its context. This sample is drawn from a study of low-dose radiotherapy and immunotherapy resistance in tumors. TRAV- and TRBV-specific primers primed first-strand cDNA, covering alpha and beta chains. A constant-region primer paired with the V-primer adapter amplified TCRs over 20 PCR cycles. TCRdb re-analysed the reads in MiXCR, keeping a single row per CDR3 protein. The sample includes approximately 100,000 distinct CDR3 sequences, under 25% of them seen just once. Specified time point: after trial treatment. Specified treatment: LDRT plus nivolumab, ipilimumab, low-dose cyclophosphamide and aspirin (RACIN trial). Sequenced here: PBMCs, sampled after low-dose radiotherapy plus immunotherapy. The clonotype comes from a male donor with prostate cancer.

This chain's CDR3 is CASSLWVTSKAPHNEQFF. For the CDR3, the DNA is TGTGCCAGCAGTTTATGGGTCACTAGTAAAGCGCCCCACAATGAGCAGTTCTTC. V and J are TRBV12-3 or TRBV12-4 and TRBJ2-1, with D perhaps matching TRBD2 (5 bases). The CDR3 covers 18 residues. V lost 2 bases, J lost 5 bases, and 22 bases lay in between.